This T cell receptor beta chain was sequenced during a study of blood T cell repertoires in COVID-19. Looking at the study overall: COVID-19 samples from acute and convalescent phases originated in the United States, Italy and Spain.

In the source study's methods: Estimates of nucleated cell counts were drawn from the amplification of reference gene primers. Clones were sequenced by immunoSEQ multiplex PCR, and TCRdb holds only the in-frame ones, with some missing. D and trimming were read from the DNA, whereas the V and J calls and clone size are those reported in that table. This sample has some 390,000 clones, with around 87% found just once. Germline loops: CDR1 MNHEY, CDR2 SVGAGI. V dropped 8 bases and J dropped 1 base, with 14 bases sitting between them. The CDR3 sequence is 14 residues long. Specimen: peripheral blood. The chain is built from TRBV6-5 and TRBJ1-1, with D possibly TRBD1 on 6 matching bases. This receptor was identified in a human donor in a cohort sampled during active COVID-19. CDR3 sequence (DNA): TGTGCCAGCGATCTACCAGGGGAGAACACTGAAGCTTTCTTT. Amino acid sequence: CASDLPGENTEAFF.